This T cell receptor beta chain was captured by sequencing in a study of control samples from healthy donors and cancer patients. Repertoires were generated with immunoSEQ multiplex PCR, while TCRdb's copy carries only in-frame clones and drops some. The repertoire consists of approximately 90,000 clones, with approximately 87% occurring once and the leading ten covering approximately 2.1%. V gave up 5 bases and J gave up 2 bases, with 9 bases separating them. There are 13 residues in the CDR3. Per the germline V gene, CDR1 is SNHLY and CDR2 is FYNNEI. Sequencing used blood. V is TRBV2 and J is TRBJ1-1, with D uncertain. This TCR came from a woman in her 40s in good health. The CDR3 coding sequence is TGTGCCAGCAGTCAAGAGGACAACACTGAAGCTTTCTTT. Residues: CASSQEDNTEAFF. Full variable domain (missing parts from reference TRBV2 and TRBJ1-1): EPEVTQTPSHQVTQMGQEVILRCVPISNHLYFYWYRQILGQKVEFLVSFYNNEISEKSEIFDDQFSVERPDGSNFTLKIRSTKLEDSAMYFCASSQEDNTEAFFGQGTRLTVV.